This entry describes one T cell receptor beta chain. This clone was recorded a few times. No cognate antigen has been identified for it. This receptor is murine, so its gene names and germline sequences reflect the mouse genome. Coverage ceases 1 residue before the CDR3 finishes, and the germline J gene fills in the end. The library was obtained by the immunoSEQ multiplex PCR assay. TCRbeta CDR3 sequencing was performed at survey depth by Adaptive Biotechnologies, and CDR3 sequences, V/J genes, productive frequency and template counts were reported. TCR beta CDR3 regions were amplified from genomic DNA instead of RNA. The authors' pipeline ran thus. Jensen-Shannon divergence was used to quantify pairwise repertoire overlap between tissues, with a value of 1 indicating complete divergence and a value of 0 indicating identical repertoires. Tissues were grouped by single-linkage agglomerative hierarchical clustering of pairwise JSD values, and the clustering results were shown as dendrograms. GLIPH2 was run on all patient samples with simulation_depth 1000, kmer_min_depth 3 and cdr3_length_cutoff 8, and groups with more than two unique CDR3s were retained. In a standardized tissue-overlap score, Jaccard GLIPH-group overlap across patients was extrapolated to a standard repertoire size of 1000 clones. To look at how diversity was associated with clinical or experimental variables, linear mixed-effect models were used, with tissue treated as a fixed effect and individual treated as a random effect. Here the immuneACCESS table is served through TCRdb, limited to in-frame sequences with V and J called. Missing clones are a known gap in these copies; in checked studies unresolved V genes cover under half, and the rest lacks a known reason. V, J and clone size derive from that table, while D and trimming were established from the DNA sequence. In this sample the table shows 4,500 to 5,000 clones, more than 40% of which occur a single time. The leading ten clones occupy roughly 19% of the sample.

The record originates from a study of tissue T cells after allogeneic stem cell transplantation (dated by TCRdb to the early 2020s). At the level of the whole study: Using research autopsies of patients with and without GVHD, plus mouse models of GVHD, the study profiled TCR beta repertoires across many tissues. On the human side, the study was prospective and observational, with no blinding or randomization.

Including the terminal cysteine and phenylalanine, the CDR3 comprises 12 residues. The DNA shown is the part of the CDR3 that was read: 33 bases, in frame from base 1. V drops 0 bases and J drops 6 bases, leaving 6 bases in between. Via the germline V gene, CDR1 is GFQATS and CDR2 STVNSAI. This specimen's time point label, interpreted: mouse harvest day 14 after allogeneic transplant. Mouse grafts consisting of 10^7 T-cell-depleted bone marrow cells combined with 10^6 splenic CD5+ T cells were administered by tail vein injection. To model GVHD in mice, a major MHC-mismatch B6 (H2b) into BALB/c (H2d) model was used, and tissues were profiled at day 7 or 14. Mouse tissues and retro-orbital blood were harvested on day 7 or 14 post-transplant using separate sterile tools per animal; livers were flushed beforehand. Before genomic DNA isolation with the DNeasy Blood & Tissue Kit, mouse tissues were minced using razor blades in buffered saline.

Study-wide conclusions, independent of this receptor: In both patients and mice, T cells from blood and spleen covered only a limited part of the TCR repertoire found in tissues. The study did not determine which tissue TCRs were alloreactive or antigen-specific, and some clones might have been persisting host cells. Within patients, how anatomically similar tissues were was a major factor shaping TCR repertoire composition, regardless of disease or transplant status. A small and clinically heterogeneous patient cohort was studied, and sampling depth was acknowledged as a limitation. Few T cell clones were found to be shared across patients, but shared repertoire signatures across patients were revealed in a tissue-specific fashion by motif-based clustering.

Recombination joined TRBV20 with TRBJ1-5; the D gene is perhaps TRBD1, from 5 matching bases. The TCR sequence derives from a female BALB/c mouse given C57BL/6 T cells with graft-versus-host disease after an allogeneic hematopoietic cell transplant. Specimen: lymph node tissue. The CDR3 sequence is CGARDDSQAPLF. The covered CDR3 bases are TGTGGTGCTAGGGATGACAGCCAGGCTCCGCTT. The entire variable domain, with the stretches around the CDR3 drawn from the reference TRBV20 and TRBJ1-5 proteins, is GALVYQYPRRTICKSGTSMRMECQAVGFQATSVAWYRQSPQKTFELIALSTVNSAIKYEQNFTQEKFPISHPNLSFSSMTVLNAYLEDRGLYLCGARDDSQAPLFGEGTRLSVL.